The 9 T cell receptor beta chains below all came from one sample that was sequenced in a study of regulatory T cells in long-lasting Graves disease. The time point was: newly diagnosed GD, antithyroid drugs for less than 3 months. PBMCs provided the RNA from which the TCR library was made. Sequencing libraries for TCR beta were prepared with iRepertoire HTBI primers and Arm-PCR of CDR3 regions. TCRdb re-derived calls from the multiplex PCR reads in MiXCR, one entry per CDR3 protein. The data contain 450,000 to 500,000 distinct CDR3 sequences, under 20% of them seen just once; the ten biggest clones take up 12%. Separately, the same data were catalogued under a study of T cells in Graves' hyperthyroidism and ophthalmopathy.

This specimen was peripheral blood mononuclear cells (PBMCs), taken at new diagnosis, from a patient treated with antithyroid drugs. These receptors all come from a man in his forties or fifties with Graves disease.

The chain links TRBV29-1 to TRBJ2-5; unclear D gene. Germline V gene data show CDR1 as SQVTM and CDR2 as ANQGSEA. Trimming left V 2 bases short and J 4 bases short, with 2 bases between. The CDR3 contains 10 residues. The CDR3, as DNA: TGCAGCGTTGAAATAGAGACCCAGTACTTC. Amino acids: CSVEIETQYF.

This clonotype was detected ten times or more. The chain carries TRBV13 and TRBJ2-1; 12 bases match TRBD2. The CDR3 has 16 residues. J lost 6 bases, V lost 4 bases, and 7 bases had no gene match. The germline V gene encodes CDR1 PRHDT and CDR2 FYEKMQ (reference sequence). The chain's CDR3 is CASSSLAGGRSNEQFF. CDR3 DNA sequence: TGTGCCAGCAGCTCGCTAGCGGGAGGGAGGAGCAATGAGCAGTTCTTC.

In nucleotides, the CDR3 is TGTGCCAGCAGTTTCTCTCAATACTATGGCTACACCTTC. As protein: CASSFSQYYGYTF. The chain couples TRBV28 to TRBJ1-2; the D is unclear. Trimming removed 3 bases at V and 3 bases at J, with 8 bases between. The CDR3 sequence is 13 residues long. Germline assignment: CDR1 MDHEN and CDR2 SYDVKM.

This clonotype was observed at least ten times. This chain connects TRBV13 to TRBJ2-1; TRBD2 agrees at 13 bases. V lost 3 bases and J lost 8; bases outside the gene matches: 4. The germline CDR1 and CDR2 sequences are PRHDT and FYEKMQ (reference sequence). The CDR3 sequence is 15 residues long. The CDR3 DNA reads TGTGCCAGCAGCTTCTGGACTAGCGGGAGAGATGAGCAGTTCTTC. Translated, it gives CASSFWTSGRDEQFF.

The V gene is TRBV12-3 or TRBV12-4, the J gene TRBJ2-1; D unresolved. V shed 5 bases and J shed 10 bases, with 12 bases lying between them. The CDR3 has 12 residues. CDR3 nucleotides: TGTGCCAGCAGTCCCGCTTTGGGGGAGCAGTTCTTC. Amino acids: CASSPALGEQFF.

The table lists this clonotype with many counts. The rearrangement joins TRBV18 to TRBJ2-5; no definite D call. The germline gives CDR1 KGHSH, CDR2 LQKENI. The CDR3 contains 12 residues. The V end lost 5 bases, the J end lost 2 bases, and 6 bases lay between the germline ends. The chain's CDR3 is CASSKLQETQYF. CDR3 DNA sequence: TGTGCCAGCTCAAAGTTACAAGAGACCCAGTACTTC.

The chain employs TRBV20-1 and TRBJ1-6; maybe TRBD1 (5 bases). The germline V gene encodes CDR1 DFQATT and CDR2 SNEGSKA (reference sequence). This CDR3 region has 14 residues. V was shortened by 3 bases and J by 5 bases, with 11 bases between the two germline ends. In DNA, the CDR3 is TGCAGTGCTAGCGCGGGGGAAGATAATTCACCCCTCCACTTT. It is translated as CSASAGEDNSPLHF.

J is TRBJ2-1 and V is TRBV12-3 or TRBV12-4; TRBD2 matches 10 bases. The trim removed 5 bases at V and 5 bases at J, leaving 9 bases unmatched. This CDR3 has 16 amino acids. CDR3 DNA: TGTGCCAGCAGTATAAGAAGCGGGAGGGCAAACAATGAGCAGTTCTTC. This sequence encodes CASSIRSGRANNEQFF.

This clonotype has only a few counts. The chain is built from TRBV28 and TRBJ2-3; tentatively, D is TRBD2 (5 bases). Per the germline V gene, CDR1 is MDHEN and CDR2 is SYDVKM. This CDR3 is built from 13 residues. Trimming cost V 6 bases and J 4 bases, with 11 bases left between them. CDR3 coding DNA: TGTGCCAGCAGCCTGGACTCCGCAGATACGCAGTATTTT. The encoded protein is CASSLDSADTQYF.